A selection of T cell receptor beta chains follows, all from one sample in a study of PD-1 blockade in classical Hodgkin lymphoma. Produced via immunoSEQ multiplex PCR; TCRdb's table is partial and in-frame only. The sample consists of over 90,000 clones, about 91% of them appearing once. The source was peripheral blood mononuclear cells (PBMCs), collected before the second cycle of nivolumab. Receptor source: a human donor with classical Hodgkin lymphoma. Both conserved end residues are part of each CDR3. A D gene is named only where the DNA matches it firmly. Only part of the rows carry a size: once, few, many, or a class if the clone is expanded.

D gene,J gene,V gene,clone size,CDR3 DNA,CDR3 protein
TRBD1,TRBJ1-6,TRBV6-5,-,TGTGCCAGCGGCCTACAGGGGGCTTCACCCCTCCACTTT,CASGLQGASPLHF
-,TRBJ2-7,TRBV27,-,TGTGCCAGCAGTCAAACCACCACGATCCGTGCCTACGAGCAGTACTTC,CASSQTTTIRAYEQYF
TRBD1,TRBJ2-7,TRBV28,once,TGTGCCAGCAGGGACAGGGTCGGCGAGCAGTACTTC,CASRDRVGEQYF
TRBD1,TRBJ2-1,TRBV30,-,TGTGCCTGGAGTGACAGGGGGCTGGGGGAGCAGTTCTTC,CAWSDRGLGEQFF
-,TRBJ2-7,TRBV5-4,-,TGTGCCAGCAGCTTAAACATAGGCTACGAGCAGTACTTC,CASSLNIGYEQYF
-,TRBJ2-7,TRBV30,-,TGTGCCTGGAGTGACAGCTACGAGCAGTACTTC,CAWSDSYEQYF
-,TRBJ1-5,TRBV28,-,TGTGCCAGCAGTGCCCAGGGAAGCAATCAGCCCCAGCATTTT,CASSAQGSNQPQHF
-,TRBJ1-4,TRBV10-2,-,TGCGCCAGCTCCCCATTCGGAGCAACTAATGAAAAACTGTTTTTT,CASSPFGATNEKLFF
-,TRBJ1-2,TRBV2,-,TGTGCCAGCAGTATAGGCTATGGCTACACCTTC,CASSIGYGYTF
-,TRBJ2-2,TRBV4-2,-,TGTGCCAGCAGCCAAGACCCGGGGATCGACACCGGGGAGCTGTTTTTT,CASSQDPGIDTGELFF
-,TRBJ2-3,TRBV6-1,-,TGTGCCAGCAGTGTCCTAGCGAGGGACACAGATACGCAGTATTTT,CASSVLARDTDTQYF
TRBD1,TRBJ2-7,TRBV9,-,TGTGCCAGCAGCCCCCGGCAGGGGGCTAGCTACGAGCAGTACTTC,CASSPRQGASYEQYF
-,TRBJ2-1,TRBV27,-,TGTGCCAGCAGTATCATAGGGGATGAGCAGTTCTTC,CASSIIGDEQFF
TRBD2,TRBJ2-7,TRBV28,-,TGTGCCAGCAGATACCGTGGTAGCGGGAGGCTCGGCTCCTACGAGCAGTACTTC,CASRYRGSGRLGSYEQYF
-,TRBJ1-4,TRBV27,-,TGTGCCAGCAGTTTCTCCCCCGCAGGGACTGAAAAACTGTTTTTT,CASSFSPAGTEKLFF
TRBD2,TRBJ2-1,TRBV9,few,TGTGCCAGCAGCCGCCAGGGACTAGCGGGATTGGGTGAGCAGTTCTTC,CASSRQGLAGLGEQFF
-,TRBJ1-6,TRBV7-9,-,TGTGCCAGCAGCCCTGGGGGGGGTAATTCACCCCTCCACTTT,CASSPGGGNSPLHF
-,TRBJ2-5,TRBV7-6,-,TGTGCCAGCAGTATACAAGAGACCCAGTACTTC,CASSIQETQYF
-,TRBJ1-1,TRBV27,-,TGTGCCAGCAGTTTATTAGGGGGTTACACTGAAGCTTTCTTT,CASSLLGGYTEAFF
-,TRBJ2-5,TRBV5-1,-,TGCGCCAGCAGCCTGGGCGGGGGCGGCCAAGAGACCCAGTACTTC,CASSLGGGGQETQYF
-,TRBJ1-1,TRBV7-6,-,TGTGCCAGCAGCTTAGGAACGGGTGAAGCTTTCTTT,CASSLGTGEAFF
-,TRBJ1-2,TRBV29-1,once,TGCAGCGAGGGGGGGACCTATGGCTACACCTTC,CSEGGTYGYTF
-,TRBJ1-2,TRBV27,once,TGTGCCAGCAGTTTATTAGGGAGCTATGGCTACACCTTC,CASSLLGSYGYTF
-,TRBJ2-7,TRBV5-1,-,TGCGCCAGCAGCTTGGAGTTCACGAGGGGATGGGGCTACGAGCAGTACTTC,CASSLEFTRGWGYEQYF
TRBD1,TRBJ2-2,TRBV7-9,-,TGTGCCAGCAGCTTGCCCGGGACAGGGCACACCGGGGAGCTGTTTTTT,CASSLPGTGHTGELFF
-,TRBJ2-3,TRBV10-2,-,TGCGCCAGCAGTGAAGCGGATACGCAGTATTTT,CASSEADTQYF
-,TRBJ1-6,TRBV18,-,TGTGCCAGCTCCCCGACAGGTTTAGGTAATTCACCCCTCCACTTT,CASSPTGLGNSPLHF
TRBD1,TRBJ1-5,TRBV19,-,TGTGCCACTTCGGCCGGGACAGGGGTTCAGCCCCAGCATTTT,CATSAGTGVQPQHF
-,TRBJ2-3,TRBV6-6,-,TGTGCCAGCAGTCGGGACGGAACCCGCACAGATACGCAGTATTTT,CASSRDGTRTDTQYF
-,TRBJ1-2,TRBV27,-,TGTGCCAGCAGTTCCCAGGGGAACTATGGCTACACCTTC,CASSSQGNYGYTF
TRBD1,TRBJ2-7,TRBV28,-,TGTGCCAGTACTAAGGGGGCGTCCTACGAGCAGTACTTC,CASTKGASYEQYF
TRBD2,TRBJ2-1,TRBV7-6,-,TGTGCCAGCAGCGCGGGACTAGCGGACAATGAGCAGTTCTTC,CASSAGLADNEQFF
TRBD1,TRBJ2-7,TRBV5-1,-,TGCGCCAGCAGCTCTGGACAGGGCGTCCACGAGCAGTACTTC,CASSSGQGVHEQYF
-,TRBJ1-3,TRBV28,-,TGTGCCAGCAGTTGGGCACGAGACTCTGGAAACACCATATATTTT,CASSWARDSGNTIYF
-,TRBJ2-6,TRBV2,-,TGTGCCAGCAGTGGTAGCTCTGGGGCCAACGTCCTGACTTTC,CASSGSSGANVLTF
-,TRBJ2-1,TRBV7-8,-,TGTGCCAGCAGCTTATTGAACAATGAGCAGTTCTTC,CASSLLNNEQFF
TRBD2,TRBJ2-1,TRBV5-3,-,TGTGCCAGGATCCGCATTGGGACTATAATTGCTGAGCAGTTCTTC,CARIRIGTIIAEQFF
-,TRBJ2-3,TRBV7-2,-,TGTGCCAGCAGCCGAGAGCGGAGCACAGATACGCAGTATTTT,CASSRERSTDTQYF
TRBD2,TRBJ2-7,TRBV11-2,-,TGTGCCAGCAGCCTGGTGGGGGGGGCCTACGAGCAGTACTTC,CASSLVGGAYEQYF
-,TRBJ2-2,TRBV7-2,-,TGTGCCAGCAGCTTTCGGGGTTACACCGGGGAGCTGTTTTTT,CASSFRGYTGELFF
TRBD1,TRBJ2-7,TRBV5-1,-,TGCGCCAGCAGCTTGCGTAGCCCCGGGACAGGGACCTACGAGCAGTACTTC,CASSLRSPGTGTYEQYF
TRBD1,TRBJ2-3,TRBV4-1,once,TGCGCCAGCAGCCAAGTTGACAGGGCGGATACGCAGTATTTT,CASSQVDRADTQYF
-,TRBJ2-5,TRBV29-1,-,TGCAGCGTTTCGGGTTTGGCGAACGGACAAGAGACCCAGTACTTC,CSVSGLANGQETQYF
TRBD1,TRBJ1-1,TRBV5-6,few,TGTGCCAGCAGCTTGCAGGGGGGTACTGGTGAAGCTTTCTTT,CASSLQGGTGEAFF
-,TRBJ2-7,TRBV5-4,-,TGTGCCAGCAGCTTGGAACAGGGCCCCTACGAGCAGTACTTC,CASSLEQGPYEQYF
-,TRBJ2-5,TRBV29-1,-,TGCAGCGTTAGGGGTTCAGAGACCCAGTACTTC,CSVRGSETQYF
TRBD1,TRBJ1-1,TRBV10-3,-,TGTGCCATCAGTACCGGGACAGGGAACACTGAAGCTTTCTTT,CAISTGTGNTEAFF
TRBD1,TRBJ1-5,TRBV27,-,TGTGCCAGCAGTTTATCACCCCCGGGACAGGGGATTCAGCCCCAGCATTTT,CASSLSPPGQGIQPQHF
-,TRBJ2-7,TRBV4-2,-,TGTGCCAGCAGCCAAGCGGCCGGGCAGTCCTACGAGCAGTACTTC,CASSQAAGQSYEQYF
TRBD1,TRBJ1-3,TRBV11-2,-,TGTGCCAGCAGCTCAGGACAGGATGGAAACACCATATATTTT,CASSSGQDGNTIYF
-,TRBJ2-2,TRBV27,-,TGTGCCAGCAGTGCCCATGGGGTGGGCACCGGGGAGCTGTTTTTT,CASSAHGVGTGELFF
TRBD2,TRBJ2-7,TRBV7-9,-,TGTGCCAGCAGCCCTAGCGGGGGGGCCTACGAGCAGTACTTC,CASSPSGGAYEQYF
-,TRBJ2-7,TRBV7-2,-,TGTGCCAGCAGTCCTGACCAAGTGCGGGAGCAGTACTTC,CASSPDQVREQYF